This T cell receptor (beta chain) comes out of a study of blood T cell repertoires in COVID-19. Overall study: T cells, B-cell-depleted T cells, or PBMCs provided the cDNA or gDNA that served as material.

In the original workflow: It was from reference gene primer amplification that nucleated cell counts were estimated. Clones were read by immunoSEQ multiplex PCR, and TCRdb kept only the in-frame ones, dropping some. That table is the source of V, J and clone size, and D and trimming were worked out from the DNA. The data contain 220,000 or so clones, 65% to 85% of them singletons. CDR1 and CDR2 from the germline V gene are MNHEY and SVGAGI. V shed 6 bases and J shed 7 bases, with 12 bases lying between them. This CDR3 has 12 residues. Material for sequencing was PBMCs or T cells enriched from blood (not recorded which). This TCR derives from a woman between 35 and 50 years old who had recovered from COVID-19. This chain uses TRBV6-5 with TRBJ1-2, with D perhaps TRBD1 (6 bases). CDR3 loop: CASRDSVRGYTF. The CDR3 nucleotides are TGTGCCAGCAGGGACAGCGTGCGTGGCTACACCTTC.